These T cell receptor beta chains were read from a single sample in a study of cytomegalovirus exposure and HLA in healthy donors. TCRdb's table, derived via immunoSEQ multiplex PCR, lists solely in-frame clones and lacks some. Seen here are 200,000 to 250,000 clones, approximately 80% observed once, and the top ten hold less than 3.5%. The material sequenced was PBMCs. These receptors came from a woman aged 25 to 39 in good health and CMV-seronegative. Both conserved end residues are part of each CDR3. D genes are given only for firm matches. The size field is filled for only some rows; it gives once, few, many or a size class.

CDR3 length | J gene | V gene | clone size | D gene | CDR3 protein | CDR3 DNA
16 | TRBJ2-4 | TRBV30 | NA | NA | CAWSVRGGWAGNIQYF | TGTGCCTGGAGTGTACGAGGCGGATGGGCGGGGAACATTCAGTACTTC
12 | TRBJ1-1 | TRBV29-1 | NA | NA | CSVLDPRTEAFF | TGCAGCGTCCTTGATCCCCGGACTGAAGCTTTCTTT
17 | TRBJ2-7 | TRBV28 | NA | TRBD2 | CASSLLLLAEYAYEQYF | TGTGCCAGCAGTTTATTACTACTAGCGGAATATGCCTACGAGCAGTACTTC
15 | TRBJ2-3 | TRBV14 | few | NA | CASSQAGTSTDTQYF | TGTGCCAGCAGCCAAGCCGGGACTAGCACAGATACGCAGTATTTT
12 | TRBJ1-2 | TRBV18 | few | TRBD1 | CASQGQGNGYTF | TGTGCCAGCCAGGGACAGGGGAATGGCTACACCTTC
16 | TRBJ2-7 | TRBV28 | NA | NA | CASTRQGGSKTYEQYF | TGTGCCAGCACCCGGCAGGGAGGCTCCAAAACCTACGAGCAGTACTTC
14 | TRBJ1-2 | TRBV5-1 | NA | NA | CASSLVQTGDGYTF | TGCGCCAGCAGCTTAGTACAAACAGGAGACGGCTACACCTTC
17 | TRBJ2-3 | TRBV5-1 | NA | TRBD2 | CASSLASSGRSTDTQYF | TGCGCCAGCAGCTTGGCGTCTAGCGGGAGGTCCACAGATACGCAGTATTTT
18 | TRBJ2-3 | TRBV4-1 | NA | TRBD1 | CASSQGPPTGATSDTQYF | TGCGCCAGCAGCCAAGGCCCGCCGACAGGGGCCACTTCAGATACGCAGTATTTT
15 | TRBJ2-2 | TRBV2 | NA | TRBD1 | CASTPGQSNTGELFF | TGTGCCAGCACCCCGGGACAGTCGAACACCGGGGAGCTGTTTTTT
16 | TRBJ2-7 | TRBV18 | NA | TRBD1 | CASSPRGQGGSYEQYF | TGTGCCAGCTCACCCCGAGGACAGGGGGGATCCTACGAGCAGTACTTC
16 | TRBJ2-7 | TRBV13 | NA | TRBD2 | CASSGGLAGSSYEQYF | TGTGCCAGCAGCGGGGGACTAGCGGGGAGCTCCTACGAGCAGTACTTC
14 | TRBJ2-7 | TRBV7-2 | few | NA | CASSPGRSYYEQYF | TGTGCCAGCAGCCCGGGGAGATCCTACTACGAGCAGTACTTC
13 | TRBJ1-5 | TRBV5-6 | NA | NA | CASSLGGDQPQHF | TGTGCCAGCAGCTTGGGGGGCGATCAGCCCCAGCATTTT
13 | TRBJ2-7 | TRBV7-9 | NA | TRBD2 | CASRLAGGYEQYF | TGTGCCAGCCGGCTAGCGGGAGGCTACGAGCAGTACTTC
11 | TRBJ2-7 | TRBV2 | NA | NA | CASSPYYEQYF | TGTGCCAGCAGTCCTTATTACGAGCAGTACTTC
13 | TRBJ1-6 | TRBV27 | NA | NA | CASSSPPRSPLHF | TGTGCCAGCAGTTCCCCTCCGAGATCACCCCTCCACTTT
14 | TRBJ1-3 | TRBV28 | NA | TRBD1 | CASQGASSGNTIYF | TGTGCCAGCCAGGGGGCGAGCTCTGGAAACACCATATATTTT
16 | TRBJ1-3 | TRBV7-2 | NA | NA | CASSSQAGDLGNTIYF | TGTGCCAGCAGCTCTCAAGCAGGGGACCTAGGGAACACCATATATTTT
13 | TRBJ2-5 | TRBV2 | NA | NA | CASSDRDKGEQYF | TGTGCCAGCAGTGATAGGGACAAAGGGGAGCAGTACTTC